The source of this T cell receptor beta chain is a study of blood T cells in healthy people across ages. In the study overall: Per two T cells, template switching captured roughly one barcoded beta molecule.

This CDR3 comprises 15 residues. Trimming at V came to 2 bases and at J to 6 bases, leaving 6 bases not matched to a gene. This clonotype has a handful of counts. Alongside a J-beta primer mix, a sample-barcoded 5' primer served in a second PCR lasting roughly 7 to 11 cycles. Each TCR beta cDNA got a 12-nucleotide random molecular identifier. Via MiXCR, TCRdb re-called the 5' RACE reads, giving one row per CDR3 protein. This table holds about 1.5 million distinct CDR3 sequences, roughly 43% found once. The clonotype comes from a woman under 30 in good health. J is TRBJ2-1 and V is TRBV12-3 or TRBV12-4; 8 nucleotides agree with TRBD2. Sequenced sample: blood. In nucleotides, the CDR3 is TGTGCCAGCAGTTTACCAGCGGGAGCGGGCAATGAGCAGTTCTTC. Translating gives CASSLPAGAGNEQFF.